This is a list of T cell receptor beta chains from one sample in a study of CD8+ T cells in alopecia areata. Libraries were prepared by immunoSEQ multiplex PCR; TCRdb keeps only in-frame clonotypes and omits some of them. The sample yields some 200,000 clones, 40% to 45% seen once. Sequencing was performed on CD4+ T cells sorted from blood, taken at approximately week 36, from a patient treated with tofacitinib. Receptors were obtained from a human donor with alopecia areata. CDR3s include the opening cysteine and the closing phenylalanine or tryptophan. D genes are given only for firm matches. For some rows the clone size is stated as once, few or many, or as a class when expanded; others skip it.

V,size,D,J,CDR3,DNA
TRBV30,NA,NA,TRBJ2-7,CAADEGGYEQYF,TGTGCCGCCGACGAAGGGGGGTACGAGCAGTACTTC
TRBV13,few,NA,TRBJ2-3,CASSPRPQGTDTQYF,TGTGCCAGCAGCCCTCGGCCGCAGGGGACAGATACGCAGTATTTT
TRBV2,many,NA,TRBJ1-1,CASTSGLMNTEAFF,TGTGCCAGCACATCGGGCCTCATGAACACTGAAGCTTTCTTT
TRBV15,NA,NA,TRBJ2-2,CATSRDPTGELFF,TGTGCCACCAGCAGAGATCCCACCGGGGAGCTGTTTTTT
TRBV9,NA,TRBD1,TRBJ1-5,CASSGPGQGYQPQHF,TGTGCCAGCAGCGGTCCGGGACAGGGATATCAGCCCCAGCATTTT
TRBV5-6,NA,NA,TRBJ2-7,CASSLVAPRGTWYF,TGTGCCAGCAGCTTGGTGGCCCCACGGGGTACGTGGTACTTC
TRBV29-1,few,TRBD2,TRBJ2-1,CSVWTSGSSYNEQFF,TGCAGCGTTTGGACTAGCGGGAGTTCCTACAATGAGCAGTTCTTC
TRBV7-9,few,NA,TRBJ2-6,CASRSEIGSGANVLTF,TGTGCCAGCAGGAGCGAGATAGGCTCTGGGGCCAACGTCCTGACTTTC
TRBV2,few,TRBD2,TRBJ2-1,CASSGNRRGATENNEQFF,TGTGCCAGCAGTGGGAATAGGCGGGGGGCGACCGAAAACAATGAGCAGTTCTTC
TRBV11-2,NA,NA,TRBJ1-2,CASSLGNGNYGYTF,TGTGCCAGCAGCTTAGGGAACGGAAATTATGGCTACACCTTC
TRBV30,few,NA,TRBJ1-1,CAWSTRTDTEAFF,TGTGCCTGGAGTACCCGGACCGACACTGAAGCTTTCTTT
TRBV27,many,NA,TRBJ1-2,CASTQSPRANYGYTF,TGTGCCAGCACCCAAAGTCCCAGGGCTAACTATGGCTACACCTTC
TRBV10-3,NA,NA,TRBJ1-5,CAISESGTNQPQHF,TGTGCCATCAGTGAGTCCGGGACAAATCAGCCCCAGCATTTT
TRBV14,NA,NA,TRBJ2-3,CASSQEGFRDTQYF,TGTGCCAGCAGCCAAGAGGGGTTTAGAGATACGCAGTATTTT
TRBV30,few,NA,TRBJ2-7,CAWSVGELESYEQYF,TGTGCCTGGAGTGTTGGGGAACTAGAATCCTACGAGCAGTACTTC
TRBV29-1,few,TRBD2,TRBJ2-3,CSVGRTGGRKTDTQYF,TGCAGCGTGGGCCGGACGGGCGGGAGGAAAACAGATACGCAGTATTTT
TRBV29-1,few,NA,TRBJ2-3,CSGREAGLNTDTQYF,TGCAGCGGCCGAGAGGCGGGACTCAACACAGATACGCAGTATTTT
TRBV6-5,NA,NA,TRBJ1-4,CASSGDIWSEKLFF,TGTGCCAGCTCCGGGGACATCTGGAGTGAAAAACTGTTTTTT
TRBV7-9,NA,NA,TRBJ2-1,CASSSRGGRVYNEQFF,TGTGCCAGCAGCTCCAGGGGAGGGCGGGTCTACAATGAGCAGTTCTTC
TRBV30,NA,TRBD2,TRBJ2-5,CAWSVPSGGLQETQYF,TGTGCCTGGAGTGTCCCTAGCGGGGGGCTGCAAGAGACCCAGTACTTC
TRBV9,few,NA,TRBJ2-2,CASAIRGGFTGELFF,TGTGCCAGCGCGATCCGAGGGGGATTCACCGGGGAGCTGTTTTTT
TRBV2,NA,NA,TRBJ2-2,CASTALGGAGELFF,TGTGCCAGCACCGCTTTAGGAGGGGCCGGGGAGCTGTTTTTT
TRBV29-1,NA,NA,TRBJ1-1,CTAGDRGTEAFF,TGCACCGCGGGGGATAGAGGCACTGAAGCTTTCTTT
TRBV5-1,few,TRBD2,TRBJ2-2,CASSPGTSGLSGELFF,TGCGCCAGCAGCCCAGGGACTAGCGGGCTTTCCGGGGAGCTGTTTTTT
TRBV27,few,NA,TRBJ1-2,CASSSQLVGRGGYTF,TGTGCCAGCAGTTCCCAATTGGTGGGAAGGGGCGGCTACACCTTC
TRBV7-3,medium-sized,NA,TRBJ2-5,CASSLTGRQETQYF,TGTGCCAGCAGCTTAACCGGACGGCAAGAGACCCAGTACTTC
TRBV7-9,NA,TRBD2,TRBJ2-7,CASSLRGGTSSYEQYF,TGTGCCAGCAGCTTACGGGGCGGGACTAGCTCCTACGAGCAGTACTTC
TRBV7-9,NA,TRBD2,TRBJ2-3,CASSLFGAGVLDTQYF,TGTGCCAGCAGCCTATTCGGAGCGGGAGTTCTAGATACGCAGTATTTT
TRBV29-1,few,NA,TRBJ2-1,CSARGGSSYNEQFF,TGCAGCGCCAGGGGCGGGAGCTCCTACAATGAGCAGTTCTTC
TRBV11-2,NA,NA,TRBJ1-1,CASSVRDGGMNTEAFF,TGTGCCAGCAGCGTCCGGGACGGGGGGATGAACACTGAAGCTTTCTTT
TRBV7-2,NA,TRBD2,TRBJ2-7,CASSFAGGLNEQYF,TGTGCCAGCAGCTTCGCGGGAGGTCTGAACGAGCAGTACTTC
TRBV5-4,NA,NA,TRBJ2-1,CASSLVRSNEQFF,TGTGCCAGCAGCTTGGTGCGGTCCAATGAGCAGTTCTTC
TRBV7-9,once,NA,TRBJ1-2,CASSSSGRNYGYTF,TGTGCCAGCAGCTCCTCAGGGAGGAACTATGGCTACACCTTC
TRBV30,NA,TRBD1,TRBJ1-2,CAWSARGTGYSYGYTF,TGTGCCTGGAGTGCCAGAGGGACAGGGTACAGCTATGGCTACACCTTC
TRBV5-4,few,TRBD2,TRBJ2-7,CASSSTSPGLAGGSYEQYF,TGTGCCAGCAGCTCCACGAGTCCGGGACTAGCGGGAGGATCCTACGAGCAGTACTTC
TRBV5-1,NA,TRBD1,TRBJ2-6,CASSWMGQAYSGANVLTF,TGCGCCAGCAGCTGGATGGGACAGGCTTACTCTGGGGCCAACGTCCTGACTTTC
TRBV5-1,NA,TRBD1,TRBJ1-2,CASSPGGQTNTYGYTF,TGCGCCAGCAGCCCGGGGGGACAGACTAACACGTATGGCTACACCTTC
TRBV29-1,NA,NA,TRBJ2-3,CSVDFSSTDTQYF,TGCAGCGTTGACTTCTCTAGCACAGATACGCAGTATTTT
TRBV7-2,NA,NA,TRBJ2-5,CASSPRGSAQYF,TGTGCCAGCAGTCCTCGAGGTTCGGCGCAGTACTTC
TRBV6-6,NA,TRBD1,TRBJ2-5,CASKPLDRVSQETQYF,TGTGCCAGCAAGCCCCTCGACAGGGTATCGCAAGAGACCCAGTACTTC
TRBV30,once,NA,TRBJ1-4,CAWSSGRLNEKLFF,TGTGCCTGGAGTTCTGGCAGACTTAATGAAAAACTGTTTTTT
TRBV2,few,TRBD1,TRBJ2-4,CASMGQEGDIQYF,TGTGCCAGCATGGGACAGGAGGGGGACATTCAGTACTTC
TRBV4-1,NA,TRBD1,TRBJ2-1,CASSRQIGQGAYNEQFF,TGCGCCAGCAGCCGACAGATAGGGCAGGGGGCCTACAATGAGCAGTTCTTC
TRBV29-1,NA,TRBD1,TRBJ2-7,CSVRDRGAGSYEQYF,TGCAGCGTCCGGGACAGGGGGGCCGGGAGCTACGAGCAGTACTTC
TRBV25-1,NA,TRBD2,TRBJ2-7,CASRPGPGRGLAGDEQYF,TGTGCCAGCCGACCCGGGCCGGGCCGGGGACTAGCGGGAGACGAGCAGTACTTC
TRBV5-1,NA,TRBD1,TRBJ2-7,CASSYLVGQVGEQYF,TGCGCCAGCAGCTACCTAGTTGGACAGGTGGGCGAGCAGTACTTC
TRBV5-4,NA,TRBD2,TRBJ2-7,CASSFGTSATGMYEQYF,TGTGCCAGCAGCTTTGGGACTAGCGCTACGGGGATGTACGAGCAGTACTTC
TRBV19,few,NA,TRBJ2-4,CASRRIGEENIQYF,TGTGCCAGTAGGAGGATAGGGGAAGAAAACATTCAGTACTTC
TRBV25-1,NA,TRBD2,TRBJ2-5,CASSELGTSQETQYF,TGTGCCAGCAGTGAATTGGGGACTAGCCAAGAGACCCAGTACTTC
TRBV30,few,NA,TRBJ2-3,CAWSANSRTDTQYF,TGTGCCTGGAGCGCGAACAGCAGAACAGATACGCAGTATTTT
TRBV29-1,NA,NA,TRBJ2-7,CSVVRGSNEQYF,TGCAGCGTTGTCAGGGGTAGCAACGAGCAGTACTTC